This T cell receptor (beta chain) was retrieved from a study of blood T cell repertoires in COVID-19. In the study overall: Material from acute and convalescent COVID-19 was sourced from the United States, Italy and Spain.

CDR3 length: 14 amino acids. In germline, CDR1 is SGHTS, CDR2 YDEGEE. J gave up 7 bases and V 1 base, and 7 bases lay outside the gene matches. The table came from immunoSEQ multiplex PCR; TCRdb's copy has only in-frame clones and leaves some out. Here the sample spans about 440,000 clones, roughly 85% being singletons. All enrollees were about 18 to 100 years old and from fewer than 30 US areas. The TCR sequence derives from a woman between 18 and 29 years old with acute COVID-19. The specimen sequenced was PBMCs or T cells enriched from blood (not recorded which). The rearrangement links TRBV5-8 to TRBJ2-7; 8 positions match TRBD2. For the CDR3, the DNA is TGTGCCAGCAGCTTGCCAGCGGGAGCTCGAGAGCAGTACTTC. Its protein product is CASSLPAGAREQYF.